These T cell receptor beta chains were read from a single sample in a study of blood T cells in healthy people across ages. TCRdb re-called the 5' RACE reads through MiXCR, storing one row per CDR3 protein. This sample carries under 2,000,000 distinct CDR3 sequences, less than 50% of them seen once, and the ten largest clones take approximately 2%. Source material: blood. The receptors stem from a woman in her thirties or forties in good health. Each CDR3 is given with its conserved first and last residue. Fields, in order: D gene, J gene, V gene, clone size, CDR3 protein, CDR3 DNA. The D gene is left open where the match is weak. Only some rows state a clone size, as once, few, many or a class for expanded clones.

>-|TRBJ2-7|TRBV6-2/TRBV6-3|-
CASRSTTQPPYEQYF
TGTGCCAGCAGGTCGACCACACAGCCCCCCTACGAGCAGTACTTC
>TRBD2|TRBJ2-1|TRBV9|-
CASSVGASGVREQFF
TGTGCCAGCAGCGTAGGTGCTAGCGGGGTGCGTGAGCAGTTCTTC
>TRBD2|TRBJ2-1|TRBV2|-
CASSRGGIYNEQFF
TGTGCCAGCAGCCGGGGGGGGATCTACAATGAGCAGTTCTTC
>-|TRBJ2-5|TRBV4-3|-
CASSQDRGQQETQYF
TGCGCCAGCAGCCAAGATCGGGGCCAACAAGAGACCCAGTACTTC
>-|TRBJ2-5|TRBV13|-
CASSLNRGDNEQYF
TGCGCCAGCAGCCTCAACCGGGGGGACAATGAGCAGTACTTC
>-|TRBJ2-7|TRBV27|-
CASRNQGPNYEQYF
TGTGCCAGCAGAAACCAGGGTCCCAACTACGAGCAGTACTTC
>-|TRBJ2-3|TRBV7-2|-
CASSSLGRISTDTQYF
TGTGCCAGCAGCTCCCTGGGACGGATTAGCACAGATACGCAGTATTTT
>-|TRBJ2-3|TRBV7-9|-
CASTLRADTQYF
TGTGCCAGCACCCTAAGGGCAGATACGCAGTATTTT
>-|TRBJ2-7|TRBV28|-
CASSSIRVYEQYF
TGTGCCAGCAGTTCTATCCGGGTCTACGAGCAGTACTTC
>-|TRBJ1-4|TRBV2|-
CASSELAYPATNEKLFF
TGTGCCAGCAGTGAGTTGGCTTACCCCGCAACTAATGAAAAACTGTTTTTT
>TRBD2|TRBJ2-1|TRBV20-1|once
CSARRGLAGAYYNEQFF
TGCAGTGCTAGAAGGGGACTAGCGGGGGCCTACTACAATGAGCAGTTCTTC
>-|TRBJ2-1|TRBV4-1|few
CASGPGENSYNEQFF
TGCGCCAGCGGCCCGGGGGAGAACTCCTACAATGAGCAGTTCTTC